This paragraph covers one TCR beta chain sequence. The antigen it recognizes is unknown. No qualities accompany the bases; no much larger clone lies one base away. Libraries came from PCR. The sequencer was an Illumina HiSeq 2500. To normalize quantification of the TCRbeta repertoire, the TCR libraries were built with molecular barcoding that relied on unique molecular identifiers. TCRdb handled the public reads itself, with Q25 trimming in fastp and clone calling in MiXCR, and kept productive beta chains. When rows share a CDR3 protein, they turn into one entry using the most common DNA and genes. The sample table holds a few hundred thousand distinct CDR3 sequences, of which about 18% were seen once. The ten largest clones take up 2.5% to 4% of the sample. This sample was included in a study of T-cell reconstitution after alpha-beta-depleted transplantation in children (dated by TCRdb to the mid-2010s). Turning to the overall study: T-cell immune reconstitution after TCRalphabeta/CD19-depleted allogeneic hematopoietic cell transplantation in children was quantitatively tracked in the study by means of TCR repertoire profiling.

CDR3 length: 10 amino acids, cysteine to phenylalanine. The kept DNA is CDR3 alone, 30 bases in frame from the first base. CDR1 and CDR2 are drawn from the germline V gene (reference sequence): SEHNR, FQNEAQ. V is pared back by 8 bases and J by 9 bases, with 10 bases lying between the germline termini. The receptor's source is a human donor who donated a stem cell graft to a child with acute lymphoblastic leukemia. The material was PBMCs from the stem cell graft donor, obtained from the stem cell graft. The chain is encoded by TRBV7-9 joined to TRBJ1-1, with the D gene too uncertain to name. The CDR3 protein sequence reads: CASGPNQAFF. At the DNA level, the sequence is TGTGCCAGCGGTCCTAATCAAGCTTTCTTT.